Below, 25 T cell receptor beta chains from the same sample are listed, as sequenced in a study of blood T cell repertoires in COVID-19. TCRdb's copy holds only in-frame clones and misses some; the assay was immunoSEQ multiplex PCR. The sample has about 73,000 clones, approximately 84% seen once. The sequenced sample was peripheral blood. These receptors originate from a human donor in a cohort sampled during active COVID-19.

V is TRBV6-1 and J is TRBJ2-1; 12 bases line up with TRBD2. With V trimmed by 6 bases and J by 7 bases, 10 bases remained unmatched. CDR1 is MNHNS, CDR2 SASEGT, per germline. The CDR3 is 16 residues long. The chain's CDR3 is CASSELGLAGENEQFF. The CDR3 nucleotides read TGTGCCAGCAGCGAACTGGGACTAGCGGGTGAGAATGAGCAGTTCTTC.

This chain uses TRBV11-2 with TRBJ2-7; D is perhaps TRBD1 (5 bases). V was trimmed by 2 bases and J by 5 bases, leaving 10 bases between them. The CDR3 is 13 residues long. Germline loops: CDR1 SGHAT, CDR2 FQNNGV. CDR3 in DNA: TGTGCCAGCAGCTTATCCAGGGCCCACGAGCAGTACTTC. Translated, it gives CASSLSRAHEQYF.

The rearrangement joins TRBV11-2 to TRBJ2-3, with a weak D call TRBD2 (5 bases). The CDR3 length is 13 residues. CDR1 is SGHAT, CDR2 FQNNGV, per germline. V lost 6 bases to trimming and J lost 4 bases, with 11 bases between them. The CDR3 DNA follows: TGTGCCAGCAGTTCTACTAGGGCAGATACGCAGTATTTT. It specifies CASSSTRADTQYF.

V usage is TRBV5-1 and J usage is TRBJ2-5, with D perhaps TRBD2 (7 bases). This CDR3 has 16 amino acids. Germline CDR1 SGHRS, CDR2 YFSETQ. Trimming took 0 bases from V and 1 from J, leaving 13 bases between them. CDR3 in amino acids: CASSLGGAGVQETQYF. The CDR3 DNA reads as TGCGCCAGCAGCTTGGGGGGGGCGGGAGTCCAAGAGACCCAGTACTTC.

This clone has a handful of counts. CDR3: CASLDRTLSYEQYF. In nucleotides, the CDR3 is TGTGCCAGCCTGGACAGGACTCTCTCCTACGAGCAGTACTTC. V gene TRBV6-5 combines with J gene TRBJ2-7, with 7 bases that match TRBD1. The CDR3 sequence is 14 residues long. The V gene end was trimmed by 8 bases and the J gene end by 0 bases; junction bases not matched to a gene: 7. Germline V gene sequence: CDR1 MNHEY, CDR2 SVGAGI.

The chain carries TRBV27 and TRBJ1-1; possible D gene TRBD1, 5 bases. Trimming removed 3 bases at V and 1 base at J, with 12 bases between. The CDR3 is 15 residues long. Per the germline V gene, CDR1 is MNHEY and CDR2 is SMNVEV (reference sequence). The CDR3 here is CASSFLQGWNTEAFF. The CDR3 DNA follows: TGTGCCAGCAGTTTTTTGCAGGGTTGGAACACTGAAGCTTTCTTT.

J is TRBJ1-4 and V is TRBV5-6, with D maybe TRBD1 (5 bases). CDR3 length: 15 residues. V lost 0 bases and J lost 8, with 14 bases in between. Germline CDR1 and CDR2: SGHDT and YYEEEE. CDR3 sequence reads: CASSLDTGAGEKLFF. The CDR3 DNA is TGTGCCAGCAGCTTGGATACTGGGGCCGGGGAAAAACTGTTTTTT.

The rearrangement uses TRBV27 and TRBJ2-1; D gene ambiguous. Trimming took 4 bases from V and 4 from J, leaving 8 bases between them. Germline assignment: CDR1 MNHEY and CDR2 SMNVEV (reference sequence). This CDR3 contains 13 residues. The CDR3 loop is CASSWATYNEQFF. DNA of the CDR3: TGTGCCAGCAGTTGGGCAACTTACAATGAGCAGTTCTTC.

The rearrangement uses TRBV29-1 and TRBJ2-2; D unclear. Germline CDR1 and CDR2: SQVTM and ANQGSEA. CDR3 length equals 12 residues. V was trimmed by 7 bases and J by 6 bases, leaving 12 bases between them. CDR3 in amino acids: CSGRGGAGELFF. The DNA of the CDR3 is TGCAGCGGAAGAGGCGGCGCCGGGGAGCTGTTTTTT.

This clone appeared a few times. The chain joins TRBV11-2 to TRBJ2-3; possible D gene TRBD2, 7 bases. V lost 7 bases and J 1 base, leaving 15 bases between the germline ends. The CDR3 totals 15 residues. Germline V gene sequence: CDR1 SGHAT, CDR2 FQNNGV. As DNA, the CDR3 is TGTGCCAGCAACCCTGGGGGGGCGGGCACAGATACGCAGTATTTT. Translating it yields CASNPGGAGTDTQYF.

CDR3 in amino acids: CASSITETLNSPLHF. CDR3 DNA sequence: TGTGCCAGCAGCATAACAGAAACACTTAATTCACCCCTCCACTTT. The chain links TRBV5-4 to TRBJ1-6; no firm D call. The CDR3 sequence is 15 residues long. CDR1 and CDR2 from the germline V gene are SGHNT and YYREEE (reference sequence). V was shortened by 4 bases and J by 6 bases, with 14 bases between the two germline ends.

The chain couples TRBV11-3 to TRBJ1-1; tentative D call: TRBD1 (5 bases). Per the germline V gene, CDR1 is SGHNT and CDR2 is YENEEA. The V end was cut by 1 base, the J end by 4 bases, with 10 bases between. This CDR3 region has 14 residues. The CDR3 region is CASSLGRRGTEAFF. The CDR3 DNA is TGTGCCAGCAGCTTAGGCCGGAGGGGCACTGAAGCTTTCTTT.

The rearrangement links TRBV5-1 to TRBJ2-7; 7 nucleotides agree with TRBD1. The CDR3 runs to 15 residues. Losses at the gene ends were 1 base for V and 2 bases for J; bases not matched to a gene: 6. From germline, CDR1 is SGHRS and CDR2 YFSETQ. The CDR3 here is CASSLISDRPYEQYF. CDR3 DNA: TGCGCCAGCAGCTTGATCTCGGACAGGCCCTACGAGCAGTACTTC.

The chain couples TRBV6-5 to TRBJ1-1, with D possibly TRBD1 on 5 matching bases. The CDR3 is 14 residues long. Deletions cut 6 bases from V and 1 base from J, with 12 bases between. Germline V CDR1 and CDR2: MNHEY, SVGAGI. The CDR3 DNA reads as TGTGCCAGCAGCGGGACTCGGGGGAACACTGAAGCTTTCTTT. It specifies CASSGTRGNTEAFF.

This chain uses TRBV5-1 with TRBJ2-7, with a possible D match to TRBD2 (6 bases). This CDR3 is 14 amino acids long. V was shortened by 4 bases and J by 6 bases, with 17 bases between the two germline ends. Germline-derived CDR1 and CDR2 are SGHRS and YFSETQ. The CDR3: CASSVLAQAGEQYF. The CDR3 DNA reads TGCGCCAGCAGCGTCCTAGCGCAAGCCGGCGAGCAGTACTTC.

The genes are TRBV10-3 and TRBJ2-7, with D possibly being TRBD1 (6 bases). This CDR3 contains 11 residues. The germline V gene encodes CDR1 ENHRY and CDR2 SYGVKD. V was clipped by 10 bases and J by 1 base, with 8 bases between them. The CDR3 DNA sequence: TGTGCCAGCGGACAGTCCTACGAGCAGTACTTC. Its translation: CASGQSYEQYF.

This chain uses TRBV5-1 with TRBJ1-2, with D tentatively TRBD1 (6 bases). The CDR3 sequence is 15 residues long. Per germline, CDR1 SGHRS and CDR2 YFSETQ. V was pared by 2 bases and J by 6 bases, with 17 bases between. This chain's CDR3 is CASSFQGRLYDGYTF. The CDR3 nucleotides are TGCGCCAGCAGCTTTCAGGGGCGGCTATACGATGGCTACACCTTC.

The chain links TRBV28 to TRBJ1-2, with 7 nucleotides matching TRBD1. The germline gives CDR1 MDHEN, CDR2 SYDVKM. This CDR3 has 12 amino acids. V lost 6 bases, J lost 7 bases, and 5 bases stayed unmatched. The CDR3 DNA follows: TGTGCCAGCAGGTCAGGGGGAAGTGGCTACACCTTC. It specifies CASRSGGSGYTF.

The chain links TRBV5-1 to TRBJ1-1; D uncertain. Trimming left V 1 base short and J 5 bases short, with 9 bases between. CDR3 length: 13 amino acids. Germline-derived CDR1 and CDR2 are SGHRS and YFSETQ. The DNA for the CDR3 is TGCGCCAGCAGCTTGAGGAGGAGGACTGAAGCTTTCTTT. The encoded protein is CASSLRRRTEAFF. Complete variable domain (other parts from reference TRBV5-1 and TRBJ1-1): KAGVTQTPRYLIKTRGQQVTLSCSPISGHRSVSWYQQTPGQGLQFLFEYFSETQRNKGNFPGRFSGRQFSNSRSEMNVSTLELGDSALYLCASSLRRRTEAFFGQGTRLTVV.

The chain combines TRBV18 with TRBJ1-1, with a possible D match to TRBD1 (6 bases). The CDR3 is 13 residues long. V shed 6 bases and J shed 1 base, with 9 bases lying between them. Germline lookup yields CDR1 KGHSH and CDR2 LQKENI. CDR3 DNA: TGTGCCAGCTCCGGGACATCGAACACTGAAGCTTTCTTT. This codes for CASSGTSNTEAFF. The full variable domain, rest sourced from reference TRBV18 and TRBJ1-1, is NAGVMQNPRHLVRRRGQEARLRCSPMKGHSHVYWYRQLPEEGLKFMVYLQKENIIDESGMPKERFSAEFPKEGPSILRIQQVVRGDSAAYFCASSGTSNTEAFFGQGTRLTVV.

The J gene is TRBJ1-3, the V gene TRBV25-1, with D unresolved. CDR1 and CDR2 (germline): MGHDK, SYGVNS. CDR3 length: 15 residues. V was shortened by 2 bases and J by 0 bases, with 8 bases between the two germline ends. The CDR3, as DNA: TGTGCCAGCAGTGAAGTCCAGAACTCTGGAAACACCATATATTTT. Translated: CASSEVQNSGNTIYF.

V gene TRBV5-1 combines with J gene TRBJ2-6; D not certain. V shed 1 base and J shed 2 bases, with 10 bases lying between them. This CDR3 is built from 16 residues. Looked up from germline, CDR1 is SGHRS and CDR2 is YFSETQ. The CDR3 region is CASSLTVSAGANVLTF. CDR3 coding DNA: TGCGCCAGCAGCTTGACAGTCTCCGCTGGGGCCAACGTCCTGACTTTC. Supplemented by reference TRBV5-1 and TRBJ2-6, the full variable domain reads KAGVTQTPRYLIKTRGQQVTLSCSPISGHRSVSWYQQTPGQGLQFLFEYFSETQRNKGNFPGRFSGRQFSNSRSEMNVSTLELGDSALYLCASSLTVSAGANVLTFGAGSRLTVL.

The chain is built from TRBV19 and TRBJ1-2; the D gene is possibly TRBD1 (5 bases). Trimming pared 3 bases from V and 5 bases from J, leaving 13 bases between. The V gene's germline CDR1 is LNHDA and CDR2 SQIVND (reference sequence). This CDR3 comprises 14 residues. The CDR3 sequence: CASSMGRGVYGYTF. The CDR3 coding sequence is TGTGCCAGTAGTATGGGGAGGGGAGTGTATGGCTACACCTTC. The entire variable domain, with the rest obtained from reference TRBV19 and TRBJ1-2, is as follows: DGGITQSPKYLFRKEGQNVTLSCEQNLNHDAMYWYRQDPGQGLRLIYYSQIVNDFQKGDIAEGYSVSREKKESFPLTVTSAQKNPTAFYLCASSMGRGVYGYTFGSGTRLTVV.

This rearrangement joins TRBV28 to TRBJ1-2; D not certain. The germline V and J ends were trimmed by 3 bases and 4 bases, with 15 bases remaining between them. Germline values: CDR1 MDHEN, CDR2 SYDVKM. The CDR3 spans 15 residues. The CDR3 DNA reads TGTGCCAGCAGTTTGCGCGACCCCGCGGGCTATGGCTACACCTTC. Translated: CASSLRDPAGYGYTF.

The chain combines TRBV7-3 with TRBJ2-5; the match to TRBD2 covers 12 bases. With 1 base clipped from V and 5 bases from J, the junction kept 8 bases outside the gene matches. CDR1 is SGHTA and CDR2 is FQGTGA in the germline V gene. CDR3 length: 17 residues. The DNA for the CDR3 is TGTGCCAGCAGCTTAAGTCCTAGCGGGGGGGCGAGCGAGACCCAGTACTTC. Residues: CASSLSPSGGASETQYF.